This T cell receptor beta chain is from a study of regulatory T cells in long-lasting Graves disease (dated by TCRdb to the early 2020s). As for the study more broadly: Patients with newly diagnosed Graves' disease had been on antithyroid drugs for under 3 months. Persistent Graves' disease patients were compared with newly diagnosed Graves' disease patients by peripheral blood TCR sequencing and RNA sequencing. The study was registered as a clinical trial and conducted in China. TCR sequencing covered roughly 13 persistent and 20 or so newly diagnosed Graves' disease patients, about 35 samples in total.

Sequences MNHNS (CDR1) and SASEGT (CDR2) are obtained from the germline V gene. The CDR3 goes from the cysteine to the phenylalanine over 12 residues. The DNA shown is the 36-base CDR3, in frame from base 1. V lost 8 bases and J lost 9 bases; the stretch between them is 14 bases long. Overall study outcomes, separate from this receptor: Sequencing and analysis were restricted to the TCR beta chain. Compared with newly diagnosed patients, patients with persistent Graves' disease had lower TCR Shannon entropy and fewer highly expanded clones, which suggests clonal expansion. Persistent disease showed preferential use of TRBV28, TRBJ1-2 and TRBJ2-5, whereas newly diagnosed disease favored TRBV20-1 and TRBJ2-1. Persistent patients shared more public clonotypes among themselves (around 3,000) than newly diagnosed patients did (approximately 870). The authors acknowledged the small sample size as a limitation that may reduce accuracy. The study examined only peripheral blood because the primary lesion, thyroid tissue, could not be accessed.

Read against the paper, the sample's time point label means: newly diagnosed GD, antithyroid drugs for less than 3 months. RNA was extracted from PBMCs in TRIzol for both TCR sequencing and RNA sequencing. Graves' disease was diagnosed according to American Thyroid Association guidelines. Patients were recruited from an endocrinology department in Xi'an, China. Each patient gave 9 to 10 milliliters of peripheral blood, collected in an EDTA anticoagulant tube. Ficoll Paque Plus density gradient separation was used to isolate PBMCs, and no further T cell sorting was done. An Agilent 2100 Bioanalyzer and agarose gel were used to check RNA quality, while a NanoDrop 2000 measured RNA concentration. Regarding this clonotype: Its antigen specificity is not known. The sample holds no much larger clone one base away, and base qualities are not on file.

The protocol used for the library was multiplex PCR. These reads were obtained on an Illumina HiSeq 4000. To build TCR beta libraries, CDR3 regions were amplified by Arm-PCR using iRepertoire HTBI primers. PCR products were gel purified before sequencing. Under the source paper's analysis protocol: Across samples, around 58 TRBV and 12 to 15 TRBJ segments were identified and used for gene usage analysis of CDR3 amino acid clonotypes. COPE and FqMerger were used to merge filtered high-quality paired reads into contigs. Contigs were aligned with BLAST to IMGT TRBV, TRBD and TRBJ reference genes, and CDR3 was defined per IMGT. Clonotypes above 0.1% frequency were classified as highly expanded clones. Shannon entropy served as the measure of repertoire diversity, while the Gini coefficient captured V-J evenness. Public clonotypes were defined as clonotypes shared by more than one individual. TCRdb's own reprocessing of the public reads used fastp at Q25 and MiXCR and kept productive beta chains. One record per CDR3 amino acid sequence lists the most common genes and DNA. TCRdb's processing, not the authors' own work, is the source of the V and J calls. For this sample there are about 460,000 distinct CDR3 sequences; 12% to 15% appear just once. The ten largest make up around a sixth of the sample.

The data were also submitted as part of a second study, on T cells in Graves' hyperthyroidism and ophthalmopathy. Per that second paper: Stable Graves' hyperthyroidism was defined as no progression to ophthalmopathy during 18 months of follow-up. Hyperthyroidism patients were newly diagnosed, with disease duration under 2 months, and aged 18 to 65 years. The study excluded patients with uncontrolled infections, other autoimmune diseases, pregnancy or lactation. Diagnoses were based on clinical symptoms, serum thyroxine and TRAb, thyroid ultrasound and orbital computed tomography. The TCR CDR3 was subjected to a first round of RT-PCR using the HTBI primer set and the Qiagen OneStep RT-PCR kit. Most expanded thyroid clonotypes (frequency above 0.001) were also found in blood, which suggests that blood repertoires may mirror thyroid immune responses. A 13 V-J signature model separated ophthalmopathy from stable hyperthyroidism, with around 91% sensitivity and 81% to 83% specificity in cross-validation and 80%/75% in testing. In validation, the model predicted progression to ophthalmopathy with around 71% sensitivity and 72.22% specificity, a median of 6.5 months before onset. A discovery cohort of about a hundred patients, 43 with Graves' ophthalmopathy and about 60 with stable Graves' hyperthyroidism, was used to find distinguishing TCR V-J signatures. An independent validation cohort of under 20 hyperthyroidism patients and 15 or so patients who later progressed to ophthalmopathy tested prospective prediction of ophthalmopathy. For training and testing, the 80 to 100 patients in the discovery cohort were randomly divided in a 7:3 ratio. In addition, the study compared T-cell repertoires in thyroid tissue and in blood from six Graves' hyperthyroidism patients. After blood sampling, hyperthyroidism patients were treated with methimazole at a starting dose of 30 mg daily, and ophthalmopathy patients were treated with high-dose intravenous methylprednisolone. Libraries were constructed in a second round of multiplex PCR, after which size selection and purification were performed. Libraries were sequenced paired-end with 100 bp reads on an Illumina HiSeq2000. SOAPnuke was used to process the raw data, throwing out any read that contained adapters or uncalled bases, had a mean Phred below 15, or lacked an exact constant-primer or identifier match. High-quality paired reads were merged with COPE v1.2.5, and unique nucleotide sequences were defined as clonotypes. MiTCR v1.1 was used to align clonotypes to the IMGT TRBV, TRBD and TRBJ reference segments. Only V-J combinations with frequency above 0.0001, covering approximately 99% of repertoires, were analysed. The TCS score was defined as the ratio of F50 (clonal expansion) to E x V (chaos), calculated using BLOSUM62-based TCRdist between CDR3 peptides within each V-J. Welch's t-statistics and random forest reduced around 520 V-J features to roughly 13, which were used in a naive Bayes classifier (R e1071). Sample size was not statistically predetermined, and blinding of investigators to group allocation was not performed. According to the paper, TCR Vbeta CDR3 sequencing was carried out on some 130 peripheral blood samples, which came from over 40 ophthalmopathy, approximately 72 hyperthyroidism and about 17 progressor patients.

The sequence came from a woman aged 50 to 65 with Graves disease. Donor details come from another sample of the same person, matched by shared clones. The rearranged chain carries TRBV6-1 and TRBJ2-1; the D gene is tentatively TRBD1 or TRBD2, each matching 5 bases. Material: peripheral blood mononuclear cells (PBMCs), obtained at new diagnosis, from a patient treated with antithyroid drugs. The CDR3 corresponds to CASSGAGAEQFF. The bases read TGTGCCAGCTCCGGGGCGGGCGCTGAGCAGTTCTTC.